A selection of T cell receptor beta chains follows, all from one sample in a study of cytomegalovirus exposure and HLA in healthy donors. Profiling relied on immunoSEQ multiplex PCR, and the TCRdb table lists in-frame clones only, not all of them. The sample has roughly 250,000 clones, roughly 86% seen once. Sequencing used PBMCs. Receptors originate from a woman in her twenties or thirties in good health and CMV-seropositive. Both conserved end residues are part of each CDR3. D genes are given only for firm matches. Only some rows state a clone size, as once, few, many or a class for expanded clones.

TRBJ1-2,.,TRBV10-3,.,CAISESVSPNYGYTF,TGTGCCATCAGTGAGTCAGTCAGTCCTAACTATGGCTACACCTTC
TRBJ2-7,once,TRBV5-1,TRBD1,CASSLPTPGQGAYEQYF,TGCGCCAGCAGCTTACCTACTCCGGGACAGGGAGCATACGAGCAGTACTTC
TRBJ1-1,.,TRBV7-9,.,CASSFKGQVNTEAFF,TGTGCCAGCAGCTTTAAGGGACAAGTAAACACTGAAGCTTTCTTT
TRBJ1-2,.,TRBV19,TRBD1,CASSRGQQRFF,TGTGCCAGTAGTAGGGGACAGCAGAGATTCTTC
TRBJ1-1,.,TRBV7-6,TRBD1,CASSLNRGLSTEAFF,TGTGCCAGCAGCTTAAACAGGGGGCTGAGCACTGAAGCTTTCTTT
TRBJ1-2,few,TRBV28,.,CASGSQGIYGYTF,TGTGCCAGCGGAAGCCAGGGGATCTATGGCTACACCTTC
TRBJ2-7,once,TRBV28,TRBD2,CASKFASGSPSSYEQYF,TGTGCCAGCAAGTTCGCTAGCGGGAGCCCTTCCTCCTACGAGCAGTACTTC
TRBJ1-5,.,TRBV5-6,TRBD1,CASSLAAEGQSKPQHF,TGTGCCAGCAGCTTGGCCGCGGAGGGACAGAGTAAGCCCCAGCATTTT
TRBJ2-7,.,TRBV7-9,TRBD2,CASSGTSGRGDYEQYF,TGTGCCAGCAGCGGGACTAGCGGGAGGGGGGATTACGAGCAGTACTTC
TRBJ2-1,.,TRBV19,TRBD1,CASSKGAGTAFNEQFF,TGTGCCAGTAGTAAAGGAGCCGGGACAGCCTTCAATGAGCAGTTCTTC